Included here is one T cell receptor beta chain sequence, with context. TCRdb's copy holds only in-frame clones and misses some; the assay was immunoSEQ multiplex PCR. Of about 4,200 clones in the sample, approximately 86% were seen once. This entry is derived from a study of PD-1 blockade in classical Hodgkin lymphoma. The CDR3 consists of 14 residues. The V end was cut by 6 bases, the J end by 4 bases, with 15 bases between. The germline CDR1 and CDR2 sequences are MNHNY and SVGAGI (reference sequence). Relapse was seen in all patients after autologous stem cell transplantation, and brentuximab vedotin exposure was variable. Magnetic negative selection purified CD4+ T cells from thawed PBMCs.

The sequenced sample was CD4+ T cells from blood, obtained at baseline. The rearrangement links TRBV6-6 to TRBJ1-2, with D uncertain. The receptor was derived from a human donor with classical Hodgkin lymphoma. The CDR3 here is CASSRTGGPYGYTF. CDR3 nucleotide sequence: TGTGCCAGCAGCCGAACGGGCGGGCCCTATGGCTACACCTTC.